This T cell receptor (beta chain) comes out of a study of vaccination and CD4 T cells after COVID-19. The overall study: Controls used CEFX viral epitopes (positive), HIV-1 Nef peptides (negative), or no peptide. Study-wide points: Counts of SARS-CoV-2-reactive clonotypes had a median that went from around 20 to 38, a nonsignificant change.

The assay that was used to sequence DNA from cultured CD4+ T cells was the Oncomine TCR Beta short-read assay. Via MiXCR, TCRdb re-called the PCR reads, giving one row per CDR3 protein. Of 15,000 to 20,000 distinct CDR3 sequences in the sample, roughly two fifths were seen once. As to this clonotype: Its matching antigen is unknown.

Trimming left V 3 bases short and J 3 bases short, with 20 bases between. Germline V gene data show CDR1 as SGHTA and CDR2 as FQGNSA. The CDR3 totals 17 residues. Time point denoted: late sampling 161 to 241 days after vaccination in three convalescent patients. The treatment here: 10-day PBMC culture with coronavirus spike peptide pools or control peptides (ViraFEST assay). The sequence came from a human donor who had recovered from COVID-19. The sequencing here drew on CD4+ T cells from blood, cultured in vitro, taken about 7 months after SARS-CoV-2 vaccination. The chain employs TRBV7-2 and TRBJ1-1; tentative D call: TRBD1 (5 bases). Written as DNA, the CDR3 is TGTGCCAGCAGCTTTGAGGGATGGGGCAGGGCGGACACTGAAGCTTTCTTT. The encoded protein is CASSFEGWGRADTEAFF.